The rows below give T cell receptor beta chains drawn from one sample of a study of shared clonotypes between healthy human individuals. The data were produced by immunoSEQ multiplex PCR, yet TCRdb's version contains in-frame clones alone and is incomplete. The profile shows roughly 1.4 million clones, 97% to 99% of them singletons. The sample was naive CD4+ T cells sorted from blood. These receptors all come from a man aged 25-45 years in good health. The CDR3 runs from the conserved cysteine through the conserved F or W. A D gene is named only where the DNA matches it firmly. The listing skips clone size in some rows; elsewhere it reads once, few, many or a size class.

v_call: TRBV6-5
cdr3_length: 15
clone_size: NA
d_call: NA
j_call: TRBJ2-3
cdr3_aa: CASSPRTMSTDTQYF
cdr3_nt: TGTGCCAGCAGTCCCCGGACCATGAGCACAGATACGCAGTATTTT

v_call: TRBV7-9
cdr3_length: 17
clone_size: NA
d_call: TRBD2
j_call: TRBJ2-1
cdr3_aa: CASRHLAGGTSYNEQFF
cdr3_nt: TGTGCCAGCAGGCATCTAGCGGGAGGAACCTCCTACAATGAGCAGTTCTTC

v_call: TRBV6-4
cdr3_length: 18
clone_size: NA
d_call: TRBD2
j_call: TRBJ2-3
cdr3_aa: CASATASGLGGGTDTQYF
cdr3_nt: TGTGCCAGCGCCACCGCGTCGGGACTAGGAGGGGGCACAGATACGCAGTATTTT

v_call: TRBV2
cdr3_length: 12
clone_size: NA
d_call: NA
j_call: TRBJ1-1
cdr3_aa: CASLNVRGEAFF
cdr3_nt: TGTGCCAGCCTAAATGTCAGGGGTGAAGCTTTCTTT

v_call: TRBV7-9
cdr3_length: 15
clone_size: NA
d_call: TRBD1
j_call: TRBJ1-1
cdr3_aa: CASSPRRQGNTEAFF
cdr3_nt: TGTGCCAGCAGCCCCCGAAGACAGGGGAACACTGAAGCTTTCTTT

v_call: TRBV4-3
cdr3_length: 15
clone_size: NA
d_call: NA
j_call: TRBJ2-2
cdr3_aa: CASSQAGAGTGELFF
cdr3_nt: TGCGCCAGCAGCCAAGCGGGCGCGGGGACCGGGGAGCTGTTTTTT

v_call: TRBV27
cdr3_length: 14
clone_size: NA
d_call: NA
j_call: TRBJ2-5
cdr3_aa: CASSLRRSQETQYF
cdr3_nt: TGTGCCAGCAGTTTACGCCGATCCCAAGAGACCCAGTACTTC

v_call: TRBV7-9
cdr3_length: 15
clone_size: NA
d_call: TRBD2
j_call: TRBJ2-3
cdr3_aa: CASSQVTSRPDTQYF
cdr3_nt: TGTGCCAGCAGCCAAGTGACTAGCAGGCCAGATACGCAGTATTTT

v_call: TRBV29-1
cdr3_length: 14
clone_size: NA
d_call: NA
j_call: TRBJ2-3
cdr3_aa: CSVDGASGTDTQYF
cdr3_nt: TGCAGCGTTGATGGGGCTAGCGGCACAGATACGCAGTATTTT

v_call: TRBV28
cdr3_length: 15
clone_size: once
d_call: NA
j_call: TRBJ2-4
cdr3_aa: CASSSGALPKNIQYF
cdr3_nt: TGTGCCAGCAGTTCGGGAGCTCTACCCAAAAACATTCAGTACTTC

v_call: TRBV29-1
cdr3_length: 11
clone_size: NA
d_call: NA
j_call: TRBJ2-5
cdr3_aa: CSTTSGETQYF
cdr3_nt: TGCAGCACTACCAGTGGAGAGACCCAGTACTTC

v_call: TRBV11-2
cdr3_length: 12
clone_size: NA
d_call: TRBD1
j_call: TRBJ1-1
cdr3_aa: CASSPDRDEAFF
cdr3_nt: TGTGCCAGCAGCCCAGACAGGGACGAAGCTTTCTTT

v_call: TRBV5-6
cdr3_length: 14
clone_size: NA
d_call: NA
j_call: TRBJ2-1
cdr3_aa: CASRDLGPSNEQFF
cdr3_nt: TGTGCCAGCAGAGATCTCGGACCGAGCAATGAGCAGTTCTTC

v_call: TRBV10-3
cdr3_length: 15
clone_size: NA
d_call: TRBD2
j_call: TRBJ2-5
cdr3_aa: CAISGLAGGQETQYF
cdr3_nt: TGTGCCATCAGCGGACTAGCGGGAGGCCAAGAGACCCAGTACTTC

v_call: TRBV4-3
cdr3_length: 17
clone_size: NA
d_call: NA
j_call: TRBJ1-2
cdr3_aa: CASSHNRGAETNYGYTF
cdr3_nt: TGCGCCAGCAGCCACAACCGGGGGGCAGAGACTAACTATGGCTACACCTTC

v_call: TRBV9
cdr3_length: 17
clone_size: NA
d_call: TRBD2
j_call: TRBJ2-1
cdr3_aa: CASSPRLAGGGGNEQFF
cdr3_nt: TGTGCCAGCAGCCCCAGACTAGCGGGAGGTGGAGGCAATGAGCAGTTCTTC

v_call: TRBV5-5
cdr3_length: 16
clone_size: once
d_call: TRBD1
j_call: TRBJ2-7
cdr3_aa: CASSFDMTGGMYEQYF
cdr3_nt: TGTGCCAGCAGCTTCGACATGACAGGGGGCATGTACGAGCAGTACTTC

v_call: TRBV5-1
cdr3_length: 19
clone_size: once
d_call: TRBD2
j_call: TRBJ2-1
cdr3_aa: CASSLPGLAGKSPGNEQFF
cdr3_nt: TGCGCCAGCAGCTTGCCGGGACTAGCGGGAAAATCGCCCGGCAATGAGCAGTTCTTC

v_call: TRBV28
cdr3_length: 14
clone_size: NA
d_call: NA
j_call: TRBJ1-5
cdr3_aa: CASWGRAGNQPQHF
cdr3_nt: TGTGCCAGCTGGGGCAGGGCGGGCAATCAGCCCCAGCATTTT

v_call: TRBV7-9
cdr3_length: 15
clone_size: NA
d_call: NA
j_call: TRBJ2-2
cdr3_aa: CASNRPETNTGELFF
cdr3_nt: TGTGCCAGCAATAGACCCGAGACGAACACCGGGGAGCTGTTTTTT

v_call: TRBV27
cdr3_length: 12
clone_size: NA
d_call: NA
j_call: TRBJ2-3
cdr3_aa: CASSWDQSPQYF
cdr3_nt: TGTGCCAGCAGTTGGGACCAGAGTCCGCAGTATTTT

v_call: TRBV9
cdr3_length: 15
clone_size: NA
d_call: NA
j_call: TRBJ2-2
cdr3_aa: CASSPYTANTGELFF
cdr3_nt: TGTGCCAGCAGCCCATATACAGCGAACACCGGGGAGCTGTTTTTT

v_call: TRBV2
cdr3_length: 11
clone_size: NA
d_call: NA
j_call: TRBJ2-2
cdr3_aa: CASEKTGELFF
cdr3_nt: TGTGCCAGCGAGAAGACCGGGGAGCTGTTTTTT

v_call: TRBV5-4
cdr3_length: 16
clone_size: NA
d_call: TRBD2
j_call: TRBJ2-1
cdr3_aa: CASSGPGLVSYNEQFF
cdr3_nt: TGTGCCAGCAGCGGTCCGGGACTAGTCTCCTACAATGAGCAGTTCTTC

v_call: TRBV11-2
cdr3_length: 13
clone_size: NA
d_call: TRBD2
j_call: TRBJ2-7
cdr3_aa: CASSLLAGVEQYF
cdr3_nt: TGTGCCAGCAGCTTACTAGCGGGAGTTGAGCAGTACTTC

v_call: TRBV19
cdr3_length: 16
clone_size: NA
d_call: TRBD2
j_call: TRBJ2-7
cdr3_aa: CASSIDRLAGAYEQYF
cdr3_nt: TGTGCCAGTAGTATAGATCGACTAGCGGGAGCCTACGAGCAGTACTTC

v_call: TRBV10-3
cdr3_length: 15
clone_size: NA
d_call: TRBD2
j_call: TRBJ2-7
cdr3_aa: CAISASLAQEYEQYF
cdr3_nt: TGTGCCATCAGTGCCTCACTAGCGCAGGAGTACGAGCAGTACTTC

v_call: TRBV2
cdr3_length: 13
clone_size: NA
d_call: NA
j_call: TRBJ2-5
cdr3_aa: CASSPDLGETQYF
cdr3_nt: TGTGCCAGCAGTCCAGACCTAGGAGAGACCCAGTACTTC

v_call: TRBV5-6
cdr3_length: 16
clone_size: NA
d_call: NA
j_call: TRBJ1-4
cdr3_aa: CASSDSGTPTNEKLFF
cdr3_nt: TGTGCCAGCAGCGACTCCGGGACCCCAACTAATGAAAAACTGTTTTTT

v_call: TRBV27
cdr3_length: 15
clone_size: NA
d_call: NA
j_call: TRBJ2-7
cdr3_aa: CASSLGQGIFYEQYF
cdr3_nt: TGTGCCAGCAGTTTGGGTCAGGGGATTTTCTACGAGCAGTACTTC

v_call: TRBV6-1
cdr3_length: 12
clone_size: NA
d_call: NA
j_call: TRBJ2-5
cdr3_aa: CASSVGGETQYF
cdr3_nt: TGTGCCAGCAGTGTCGGGGGAGAGACCCAGTACTTC

v_call: TRBV19
cdr3_length: 13
clone_size: NA
d_call: TRBD1
j_call: TRBJ2-7
cdr3_aa: CASRTTGAYEQYF
cdr3_nt: TGTGCCAGTCGGACGACAGGGGCCTACGAGCAGTACTTC

v_call: TRBV18
cdr3_length: 15
clone_size: NA
d_call: TRBD1
j_call: TRBJ1-1
cdr3_aa: CASSPVQGTNTEAFF
cdr3_nt: TGTGCCAGCTCACCCGTACAGGGGACGAACACTGAAGCTTTCTTT

v_call: TRBV6-1
cdr3_length: 15
clone_size: NA
d_call: TRBD2
j_call: TRBJ2-1
cdr3_aa: CASSTLAGEGSEQFF
cdr3_nt: TGTGCCAGCAGTACACTAGCGGGAGAAGGTAGTGAGCAGTTCTTC

v_call: TRBV18
cdr3_length: 16
clone_size: NA
d_call: TRBD2
j_call: TRBJ2-1
cdr3_aa: CASSPPTSGVYNEQFF
cdr3_nt: TGTGCCAGCTCACCACCGACTAGCGGGGTGTACAATGAGCAGTTCTTC

v_call: TRBV7-3
cdr3_length: 16
clone_size: NA
d_call: TRBD2
j_call: TRBJ2-3
cdr3_aa: CASRGGLAGDTDTQYF
cdr3_nt: TGTGCCAGCAGAGGGGGACTAGCGGGAGACACAGATACGCAGTATTTT

v_call: TRBV18
cdr3_length: 15
clone_size: NA
d_call: NA
j_call: TRBJ2-4
cdr3_aa: CASSPLPQGVTIQYF
cdr3_nt: TGTGCCAGCTCACCACTTCCCCAGGGAGTAACCATTCAGTACTTC